This T cell receptor beta chain was observed in a study of T cells in localized non-small cell lung cancer. This clone is medium-sized (0.01 to 0.1%) in the sample. TCRdb's table, derived via immunoSEQ multiplex PCR, lists solely in-frame clones and lacks some. The data show roughly 870 clones, about 29% seen once. Germline CDR1 reads SGHNT; CDR2 reads YENEEA. CDR3 length: 15 amino acids. Losses at the gene ends were 1 base for V and 2 bases for J; bases not matched to a gene: 2. This sequence originates from a female donor older than 55 with stage III squamous cell lung carcinoma. The chain employs TRBV11-3 and TRBJ2-7, with 10 positions matching TRBD2. This specimen consisted of lung tumor tissue, obtained before any cancer treatment. The CDR3 is CASSLVSGGAYEQYF. The CDR3 DNA sequence: TGTGCCAGCAGCTTAGTAAGCGGGGGGGCCTACGAGCAGTACTTC. The variable domain in full, with the rest retrieved from reference TRBV11-3 and TRBJ2-7, is EAGVVQSPRYKIIEKKQPVAFWCNPISGHNTLYWYLQNLGQGPELLIRYENEEAVDDSQLPKDRFSAERLKGVDSTLKIQPAELGDSAVYLCASSLVSGGAYEQYFGPGTRLTVT.